These 8 T cell receptor beta chains were sequenced from one sample in a study of molecular identifiers for immune sequencing clone quantification. TCRdb ran MiXCR on the PCR reads and lists one entry per CDR3 protein. The table lists some 320,000 distinct CDR3 sequences, roughly 24% of them singletons, with around 0.7% in the top ten. Material: naive CD8+ T cells from blood, with Jurkat cell RNA spiked in. Subset denoted: FACS-sorted CD8+CD4-CCR7+CD45RA+ naive T cells. These receptors were obtained from a human donor in good health. Some libraries in this study had Jurkat cell RNA spiked in.

This clonotype has just a few counts. V gene TRBV5-6 combines with J gene TRBJ2-7; possibly TRBD1 for D (6 bases). Germline V CDR1 and CDR2: SGHDT, YYEEEE. V lost 2 bases and J lost 0, with 9 bases in between. The CDR3 spans 14 residues. The CDR3 sequence is CASSFRDNSYEQYF. CDR3 nucleotides: TGTGCCAGCAGCTTCCGGGACAACTCCTACGAGCAGTACTTC.

The rearrangement uses TRBV2 and TRBJ1-1, with TRBD1 as a possible D gene (5 bases). The length of the CDR3 is 12 residues. Trimming shortened V by 11 bases and J by 1 base, and 11 bases separated the two germline ends. CDR1 is SNHLY, CDR2 FYNNEI, per germline. CDR3 loop: CASGQKNTEAFF. Here the CDR3 DNA reads TGTGCCTCAGGACAAAAGAACACTGAAGCTTTCTTT.

This clonotype occurred once. The chain combines TRBV7-2 with TRBJ2-3; the match to TRBD1 covers 8 bases. CDR1 is SGHTA, CDR2 FQGNSA, per germline. The V and J ends lost 8 bases and 1 base, in that order; junction bases with no gene match: 8. The CDR3 runs 15 residues. The CDR3: CASRDRTMGTDTQYF. In nucleotides, the CDR3 is TGTGCCAGCCGGGACAGGACGATGGGCACAGATACGCAGTATTTT. The variable domain in full, with the rest retrieved from reference TRBV7-2 and TRBJ2-3, is GAGVSQSPSNKVTEKGKDVELRCDPISGHTALYWYRQSLGQGLEFLIYFQGNSAPDKSGLPSDRFSAERTGGSVSTLTIQRTQQEDSAVYLCASRDRTMGTDTQYFGPGTRLTVL.

This clonotype appeared once. The CDR3 does not end in the conserved phenylalanine or tryptophan, so this is likely a read error. The chain is built from TRBV6-2 or TRBV6-3 and TRBJ1-5, with 7 bases fitting TRBD1. V was pared by 5 bases and J by 7 bases, with 5 bases of the junction left unmatched. The CDR3 consists of 13 residues. CDR1 and CDR2 from the germline V gene are MNHEY and SVGEGT. This chain's CDR3 is CASSHRGSQPQHI. The CDR3 nucleotides read TGTGCCAGCAGTCACAGGGGAAGCCAGCCCCAGCATATT.

This clonotype was observed at least ten times. V usage is TRBV15 and J usage is TRBJ2-5; TRBD2 is a possible D gene (6 bases). CDR1 is LNHNV and CDR2 is YYDKDF in the germline V gene (reference sequence). V was shortened by 0 bases and J by 1 base, with 6 bases between the two germline ends. The CDR3 consists of 14 residues. The CDR3 nucleotides are TGTGCCACCAGCAGAGAGGGGGGCCAAGAGACCCAGTACTTC. Its protein product is CATSREGGQETQYF.

The chain is built from TRBV19 and TRBJ2-2; D is unresolved. V lost 3 bases and J 5 bases, leaving 7 bases between the germline ends. Germline V gene data show CDR1 as LNHDA and CDR2 as SQIVND (reference sequence). This CDR3 has 13 residues. The CDR3 DNA follows: TGTGCCAGTAGTATTGCCGGGACCGGGGAGCTGTTTTTT. Its translation: CASSIAGTGELFF.

To note about this clonotype: One end of the junction fails to match germline, which may point to a read error. The genes are TRBV20-1 and TRBJ2-3; D is perhaps TRBD2 (6 bases). The length of the CDR3 is 10 residues. Germline-derived CDR1 and CDR2 are DFQATT and SNEGSKA (reference sequence). This chain's CDR3 is CSGREYTQCF. The CDR3 DNA reads TGCAGTGGGAGGGAATATACGCAGTGTTTT.

This clonotype occurred a few times. V is TRBV4-3 and J is TRBJ2-1, with 13 bases matching TRBD2. The V and J ends lost 0 bases and 8 bases, in that order; junction bases with no gene match: 10. There are 18 residues in the CDR3. The germline gives CDR1 LGHNA, CDR2 YSLEER. In DNA, the CDR3 is TGCGCCAGCAGCCAAGATACTAGCGGGAGGGCCAGGTTGGATGAGCAGTTCTTC. This encodes CASSQDTSGRARLDEQFF.